A selection of T cell receptor beta chains follows, all from one sample in a study of graft-versus-host responses after intestinal transplantation. These receptors have no identified antigens. Sequencing used immunoSEQ multiplex PCR; TCRdb keeps in-frame clones, though not all of them. The data show about 100,000 clones, over 75% seen once. The sample was unstimulated CD4+ T cells sorted from spleen or lymph node cells, taken before transplant. These receptors were obtained from a human donor who was the organ donor for an intestinal transplant. Each CDR3 is given with its conserved first and last residue.

v_gene: TRBV5-1
j_gene: TRBJ1-1
CDR3aa: CASSLGQGSFMNTEAFF

v_gene: TRBV25-1
j_gene: TRBJ1-4
CDR3aa: CASSPGGGEKLFF

v_gene: TRBV5-1
j_gene: TRBJ2-5
CDR3aa: CASSSIAGETQYF

v_gene: TRBV7-2
j_gene: TRBJ2-6
CDR3aa: CASSLSLPGANVLTF

v_gene: TRBV28
j_gene: TRBJ1-5
CDR3aa: CASTPAGVYSNQPQHF

v_gene: TRBV18
j_gene: TRBJ2-3
CDR3aa: CASSPIHGTGGTINTDTQYF

v_gene: TRBV28
j_gene: TRBJ2-5
CDR3aa: CASSLDPGEYKQYF

v_gene: TRBV6-5
j_gene: TRBJ2-7
CDR3aa: CASSPRETGSEQYF

v_gene: TRBV7-2
j_gene: TRBJ2-7
CDR3aa: CASSRTGGGPREQYF

v_gene: TRBV6-1
j_gene: TRBJ2-7
CDR3aa: CASSARKAYEQYF

v_gene: TRBV7-9
j_gene: TRBJ2-3
CDR3aa: CASLDGGRLDTQYF

v_gene: TRBV27
j_gene: TRBJ2-5
CDR3aa: CASSPYVDSSKTQYF

v_gene: TRBV6-6
j_gene: TRBJ2-6
CDR3aa: CASSRSSGANVLTF

v_gene: TRBV18
j_gene: TRBJ1-3
CDR3aa: CASSPTYDTGNTIYF

v_gene: TRBV28
j_gene: TRBJ1-2
CDR3aa: CASSSPQGLNYGYTF

v_gene: TRBV6-5
j_gene: TRBJ2-2
CDR3aa: CASSYSPQGEVGELFF

v_gene: TRBV4-1
j_gene: TRBJ1-1
CDR3aa: CASSQPDRGSTEAFF

v_gene: TRBV6-4
j_gene: TRBJ2-1
CDR3aa: CASRGTGGEQFF

v_gene: TRBV2
j_gene: TRBJ2-7
CDR3aa: CASTGQGAPGFDEQYF

v_gene: TRBV4-1
j_gene: TRBJ1-4
CDR3aa: CASRDTGVVANEKLFF

v_gene: TRBV5-1
j_gene: TRBJ1-2
CDR3aa: CASSLGNYGYTF

v_gene: TRBV5-1
j_gene: TRBJ2-5
CDR3aa: CASSWEGYQETQYF

v_gene: TRBV7-9
j_gene: TRBJ2-2
CDR3aa: CASSPVILVSTGELFF

v_gene: TRBV10-2
j_gene: TRBJ2-3
CDR3aa: CASRMVLAGRGDTQYF

v_gene: TRBV19
j_gene: TRBJ1-1
CDR3aa: CASSTHRGMNTEAFF

v_gene: TRBV7-9
j_gene: TRBJ2-6
CDR3aa: CASSPTLGGSGANVLTF

v_gene: TRBV5-1
j_gene: TRBJ1-2
CDR3aa: CASKEGPTGHITF

v_gene: TRBV30
j_gene: TRBJ1-1
CDR3aa: CAWSITRGKNTEAFF

v_gene: TRBV9
j_gene: TRBJ2-6
CDR3aa: CASSAKQGAGANVLTF

v_gene: TRBV2
j_gene: TRBJ1-3
CDR3aa: CASSEGNTIYF

v_gene: TRBV5-1
j_gene: TRBJ1-3
CDR3aa: CASSLEGTISGNTIYF

v_gene: TRBV5-6
j_gene: TRBJ1-1
CDR3aa: CASSFFSQGDGRTEAFF

v_gene: TRBV19
j_gene: TRBJ2-2
CDR3aa: CASSISFTGELFF

v_gene: TRBV20-1
j_gene: TRBJ2-3
CDR3aa: CSASSTDTQYF

v_gene: TRBV5-1
j_gene: TRBJ2-3
CDR3aa: CASSNERGRSETQYF

v_gene: TRBV5-1
j_gene: TRBJ2-6
CDR3aa: CASSLPGQGTGANVLTF

v_gene: TRBV19
j_gene: TRBJ1-5
CDR3aa: CASSSRDRGSNQPQHF

v_gene: TRBV5-4
j_gene: TRBJ2-5
CDR3aa: CASSLVTGGETQYF

v_gene: TRBV2
j_gene: TRBJ1-5
CDR3aa: CASSLDRASNQPQHF

v_gene: TRBV30
j_gene: TRBJ1-1
CDR3aa: CAWNPGGGNTEAFF

v_gene: TRBV9
j_gene: TRBJ2-1
CDR3aa: CASSAGGRQQGREQFF

v_gene: TRBV5-4
j_gene: TRBJ1-2
CDR3aa: CASSAGTGDNYGYTF

v_gene: TRBV6-1
j_gene: TRBJ2-7
CDR3aa: CASSEAGRYEQYF

v_gene: TRBV6-5
j_gene: TRBJ1-2
CDR3aa: CASSIRDKYYGYTF

v_gene: TRBV9
j_gene: TRBJ2-7
CDR3aa: CASSVGMSSYEQYF

v_gene: TRBV18
j_gene: TRBJ2-7
CDR3aa: CASSPPGPTYEQYF

v_gene: TRBV6-5
j_gene: TRBJ2-1
CDR3aa: CASSRGTSGGGEQFF

v_gene: TRBV4-1
j_gene: TRBJ1-2
CDR3aa: CASSQGGFGGYTF

v_gene: TRBV7-2
j_gene: TRBJ2-7
CDR3aa: CASSWGSAYEQYF

v_gene: TRBV11-2
j_gene: TRBJ2-7
CDR3aa: CASSRALSGGADEQYF

v_gene: TRBV7-2
j_gene: TRBJ1-5
CDR3aa: CASSLRGGQPQHF

v_gene: TRBV7-9
j_gene: TRBJ1-1
CDR3aa: CASSRDGRRMNTEAFF

v_gene: TRBV5-1
j_gene: TRBJ2-3
CDR3aa: CASSLGNTDTQYF

v_gene: TRBV15
j_gene: TRBJ2-7
CDR3aa: CATSRALGPTYEQYF

v_gene: TRBV5-4
j_gene: TRBJ2-3
CDR3aa: CASSLGGGTDTQYF

v_gene: TRBV30
j_gene: TRBJ1-4
CDR3aa: CAWSWPTGGNEKLFF

v_gene: TRBV5-1
j_gene: TRBJ1-2
CDR3aa: CASSSPGTEAPLGYTF

v_gene: TRBV10-3
j_gene: TRBJ1-1
CDR3aa: CAISDPRDTEAFF

v_gene: TRBV30
j_gene: TRBJ1-3
CDR3aa: CAWSVGKSKGNTIYF

v_gene: TRBV6-5
j_gene: TRBJ2-2
CDR3aa: CASSSRTGELFF